This TCR beta chain was identified in a study of cytomegalovirus exposure and HLA in healthy donors. TCRdb keeps only in-frame clones here, not all; method: immunoSEQ multiplex PCR. Found here are some 330,000 clones, about nine tenths of them singletons; the top ten hold roughly 0.8%. J was trimmed by 5 bases and V by 5 bases; bases with no gene match: 5. Germline lookup yields CDR1 LNHNV and CDR2 YYDKDF (reference sequence). The CDR3 loop spans 14 amino acids. This TCR derives from a woman younger than 30 in good health and CMV-seronegative. This rearrangement joins TRBV15 to TRBJ2-5; the match to TRBD2 covers 10 bases. The sequenced sample consisted of PBMCs. CDR3 region: CATSSRAGGETQYF. The CDR3 DNA follows: TGTGCCACCAGCTCTCGAGCGGGAGGGGAGACCCAGTACTTC.